A single sample is the source of the 32 T cell receptor beta chains below, sequenced in a study of cytomegalovirus exposure and HLA in healthy donors. With 60 Vbeta and 13 Jbeta primers, the PCR was carried out. The method was immunoSEQ multiplex PCR; TCRdb's version includes in-frame clones alone and lacks a portion of them. Among around 150,000 clones listed, 72% were seen once. Specimen: PBMCs. Every receptor here comes from a middle-aged man in good health and CMV-seropositive.

The chain has TRBV9 and TRBJ2-2; 8 bases are a match to TRBD1. This CDR3 has 15 amino acids. CDR1 and CDR2 from the germline V gene are SGDLS and YYNGEE. V shed 3 bases, J shed 4 bases, and the junction held 5 bases outside the gene matches. CDR3: CASSGGQGRTGELFF. CDR3 DNA: TGTGCCAGCAGCGGTGGACAGGGCCGCACCGGGGAGCTGTTTTTT.

The rearrangement uses TRBV27 and TRBJ2-5, with TRBD1 matching 8 bases. Germline CDR1 reads MNHEY; CDR2 reads SMNVEV (reference sequence). J was trimmed by 1 base and V by 3 bases; bases with no gene match: 1. There are 14 residues in the CDR3. Here the CDR3 reads CASSLQGAQETQYF. The CDR3 DNA is TGTGCCAGCAGTTTGCAGGGGGCCCAAGAGACCCAGTACTTC.

The chain links TRBV7-9 to TRBJ1-1; D is possibly TRBD1 (6 bases). Trimming removed 1 base from V and 6 bases from J, with 15 bases in between. The germline gives CDR1 SEHNR, CDR2 FQNEAQ (reference sequence). This CDR3 spans 15 amino acids. This CDR3 reads CASSLEGGLGAEAFF. The CDR3 nucleotides are TGTGCCAGCAGCTTAGAAGGGGGTCTCGGAGCTGAAGCTTTCTTT.

The J gene is TRBJ1-5, the V gene TRBV5-1; D is possibly TRBD1 (6 bases). The CDR3 runs to 15 residues. Trimming removed 1 base from V and 5 bases from J, with 13 bases in between. Germline CDR1 is SGHRS and CDR2 is YFSETQ. The CDR3 DNA reads as TGCGCCAGCAGCTTGACCACAGGGTCTGATCAGCCCCAGCATTTT. This sequence encodes CASSLTTGSDQPQHF.

J is TRBJ1-3 and V is TRBV6-5; D call uncertain. This CDR3 has 15 residues. V lost 6 bases and J 0 bases, leaving 12 bases between the germline ends. Germline values: CDR1 MNHEY, CDR2 SVGAGI. CDR3 coding DNA: TGTGCCAGCAGCATAGTTTACAGCTCTGGAAACACCATATATTTT. Amino acid sequence: CASSIVYSSGNTIYF.

DNA of the CDR3: TGCAGCGTTGGGTCAGGAGCCAAAAACATTCAGTACTTC. This gives the protein CSVGSGAKNIQYF. The rearrangement links TRBV29-1 to TRBJ2-4; D is uncertain. V was trimmed by 4 bases and J by 0 bases, leaving 7 bases between them. Germline-derived CDR1 and CDR2 are SQVTM and ANQGSEA. CDR3 length: 13 amino acids.

This chain joins TRBV11-2 and TRBJ2-1; 7 bases match TRBD2. CDR1 and CDR2 (germline): SGHAT, FQNNGV. The CDR3 consists of 15 residues. The V and J ends lost 3 bases and 4 bases, in that order; junction bases with no gene match: 6. The chain's CDR3 is CASSFGAGVYNEQFF. In DNA, the CDR3 is TGTGCCAGCAGCTTCGGGGCGGGGGTATACAATGAGCAGTTCTTC.

The chain links TRBV5-1 to TRBJ2-1, with D tentatively TRBD2 (6 bases). Trimming removed 0 bases at V and 5 bases at J, with 12 bases between. CDR1 is SGHRS, CDR2 YFSETQ, per germline. This CDR3 has 15 amino acids. The CDR3 DNA follows: TGCGCCAGCAGCTTGGCCCTGGCGGGAAACAATGAGCAGTTCTTC. This encodes CASSLALAGNNEQFF. Full variable domain (missing parts from reference TRBV5-1 and TRBJ2-1): KAGVTQTPRYLIKTRGQQVTLSCSPISGHRSVSWYQQTPGQGLQFLFEYFSETQRNKGNFPGRFSGRQFSNSRSEMNVSTLELGDSALYLCASSLALAGNNEQFFGPGTRLTVL.

This sequence joins TRBV5-6 and TRBJ2-4; 8 nucleotides match TRBD1. CDR3 length equals 14 residues. The V and J ends lost 0 bases and 14 bases, in that order; junction bases with no gene match: 10. Germline V gives CDR1 SGHDT, CDR2 YYEEEE. CDR3 DNA: TGTGCCAGCAGCTTGGTGGCAGGGGGCCGGCGGGAGTACTTC. Its translation: CASSLVAGGRREYF. The full variable domain, in which reference TRBV5-6 and TRBJ2-4 provide the parts outside the CDR3, is DAGVTQSPTHLIKTRGQQVTLRCSPKSGHDTVSWYQQALGQGPQFIFQYYEEEERQRGNFPDRFSGHQFPNYSSELNVNALLLGDSALYLCASSLVAGGRREYFGAGTRLSVL.

The chain uses TRBV28 and TRBJ1-1, with D perhaps TRBD1 (5 bases). Trimming left V 1 base short and J 8 bases short, with 23 bases between. The length of the CDR3 is 17 residues. CDR1 is MDHEN, CDR2 SYDVKM, per germline. The CDR3 region is CASSLSSAGAATEEAFF. CDR3 in DNA: TGTGCCAGCAGTTTATCATCAGCTGGGGCAGCTACCGAAGAAGCTTTCTTT.

This clone came up a few times. The chain combines TRBV11-2 with TRBJ1-1; D perhaps matches TRBD1 (5 bases). Germline loops: CDR1 SGHAT, CDR2 FQNNGV. The CDR3 is 13 residues long. V was clipped by 0 bases and J by 6 bases, with 8 bases between them. The CDR3 sequence is CASSLELQAEAFF. The CDR3 nucleotides read TGTGCCAGCAGCTTAGAGTTACAGGCTGAAGCTTTCTTT.

The V gene is TRBV29-1, the J gene TRBJ1-1, with D possibly TRBD1 on 5 matching bases. V was trimmed by 2 bases and J by 0 bases, leaving 10 bases between them. The CDR3 sequence is 14 residues long. Per germline, CDR1 SQVTM and CDR2 ANQGSEA. CDR3 sequence reads: CSVELAGMNTEAFF. CDR3 DNA sequence: TGCAGCGTTGAACTGGCAGGGATGAACACTGAAGCTTTCTTT. The full variable domain, in which reference TRBV29-1 and TRBJ1-1 provide the parts outside the CDR3, is SAVISQKPSRDICQRGTSLTIQCQVDSQVTMMFWYRQQPGQSLTLIATANQGSEATYESGFVIDKFPISRPNLTFSTLTVSNMSPEDSSIYLCSVELAGMNTEAFFGQGTRLTVV.

The genes are TRBV18 and TRBJ1-1; D is undetermined. This CDR3 comprises 13 residues. CDR1 KGHSH and CDR2 LQKENI come from the germline V gene. V gave up 3 bases and J gave up 7 bases, with 12 bases separating them. The CDR3 here is CASSPYKEYEAFF. CDR3 bases: TGTGCCAGCTCACCGTATAAGGAGTATGAAGCTTTCTTT.

The V and J genes are TRBV25-1 and TRBJ2-2; TRBD1 is a possible D gene (5 bases). The CDR3 totals 14 residues. Germline V CDR1 and CDR2: MGHDK, SYGVNS. The V end was cut by 5 bases, the J end by 3 bases, with 10 bases between. The CDR3 DNA reads as TGTGCCAGCAGTTCCGACAGACACACCGGGGAGCTGTTTTTT. This sequence encodes CASSSDRHTGELFF.

V usage is TRBV27 and J usage is TRBJ1-6; D is unresolved. V shed 9 bases and J shed 10 bases, with 19 bases lying between them. CDR3 size: 14 residues. The germline V gene encodes CDR1 MNHEY and CDR2 SMNVEV (reference sequence). The CDR3: CASRTAQSRSPLHF. CDR3 DNA: TGTGCCAGTCGGACTGCTCAGTCGCGGTCACCCCTCCACTTT.

The chain has TRBV5-6 and TRBJ2-7, with 8 bases fitting TRBD1. With 4 bases clipped from V and 2 bases from J, the junction kept 8 bases outside the gene matches. The CDR3 is 15 amino acids. The germline V gene has CDR1 SGHDT and CDR2 YYEEEE. The CDR3 region is CASSLGDRRTYEQYF. CDR3 bases: TGTGCCAGCAGCCTTGGGGACAGGAGGACCTACGAGCAGTACTTC.

For this clone: Distinct nucleotide sequences in the sample also encode this CDR3. The rearrangement links TRBV5-1 to TRBJ1-2; 10 bases align to TRBD1. V lost 4 bases to trimming and J lost 3 bases; unmatched junction nucleotides: 3. This CDR3 is 14 amino acids long. Germline CDR1 reads SGHRS; CDR2 reads YFSETQ. This chain's CDR3 is CASSPGQGDYGYTF. The CDR3 DNA sequence: TGCGCCAGCAGCCCTGGACAGGGGGACTATGGCTACACCTTC.

This rearrangement joins TRBV19 to TRBJ1-5; D gene uncertain. CDR1 LNHDA and CDR2 SQIVND come from the germline V gene (reference sequence). The V and J ends lost 9 bases and 9 bases respectively, with 18 bases between them. CDR3 length: 13 residues. DNA for the CDR3: TGTGCCAGCGAGGAGGACGGATTTCGGCCCCAGCATTTT. It codes for CASEEDGFRPQHF.

The J gene is TRBJ1-4, the V gene TRBV5-5; no reliable D call. This CDR3 comprises 14 residues. Looked up from germline, CDR1 is SGHKS and CDR2 is YYEKEE (reference sequence). V dropped 3 bases and J dropped 6 bases, with 12 bases sitting between them. CDR3 sequence (DNA): TGTGCCAGCAGCTCTAGCCGGTCGGATGAAAAACTGTTTTTT. As protein: CASSSSRSDEKLFF.

The gene calls are TRBV5-1 and TRBJ1-3; TRBD1 might be the D (6 bases). With 3 bases removed from V and 1 base from J, the gap between germline ends came to 11 bases. Germline lookup yields CDR1 SGHRS and CDR2 YFSETQ. The CDR3 loop spans 15 amino acids. CDR3 nucleotides: TGCGCCAGCAGCTCAAATACAGGGTCTGGAAACACCATATATTTT. This codes for CASSSNTGSGNTIYF.

V usage is TRBV19 and J usage is TRBJ1-5, with 7 bases lining up with TRBD1. CDR1 and CDR2 from the germline V gene are LNHDA and SQIVND (reference sequence). V was pared by 6 bases and J by 6 bases, with 2 bases of the junction left unmatched. The CDR3 loop spans 12 amino acids. The CDR3 DNA sequence: TGTGCCAGTAGGACAGGGACTCAGCCCCAGCATTTT. Residues: CASRTGTQPQHF.

The rearrangement joins TRBV5-1 to TRBJ1-4; perhaps TRBD1 as D (5 bases). Per the germline V gene, CDR1 is SGHRS and CDR2 is YFSETQ. The V end was cut by 4 bases, the J end by 8 bases, with 15 bases between. The CDR3 covers 14 residues. The CDR3 DNA follows: TGCGCCAGCAGCATAGCAGGGATGGGCGAAAAACTGTTTTTT. Protein: CASSIAGMGEKLFF.

This chain joins TRBV11-2 and TRBJ1-1; a possible D gene is TRBD1 (5 bases). The CDR3 has 14 amino acids. Germline loops: CDR1 SGHAT, CDR2 FQNNGV. Between the trimmed V and J ends, which lost 0 bases and 7 bases, there was a span of 12 bases. The CDR3 DNA reads TGTGCCAGCAGCTTAGATGCGACAGCTCTTGAAGCTTTCTTT. Amino acid sequence: CASSLDATALEAFF.

V is TRBV4-2 and J is TRBJ1-5; possibly TRBD1 for D (6 bases). The CDR3 is made up of 15 amino acids. V lost 0 bases and J lost 5, with 11 bases in between. CDR1 is LGHNA and CDR2 is YNFKEQ in the germline V gene. The CDR3 loop reads CASSQENRDYQPQHF. The CDR3 bases are TGTGCCAGCAGCCAAGAAAACAGGGATTATCAGCCCCAGCATTTT.

This rearrangement joins TRBV4-1 to TRBJ1-5, with 8 bases matching TRBD1. This CDR3 contains 15 residues. With 3 bases clipped from V and 1 base from J, the junction kept 2 bases outside the gene matches. Germline values: CDR1 MGHRA, CDR2 YSYEKL. The CDR3 region has the DNA TGCGCCAGCAGCCACGGACAGGGAAGCAATCAGCCCCAGCATTTT. This gives the protein CASSHGQGSNQPQHF.

The J gene is TRBJ1-2, the V gene TRBV5-4; weak D call: TRBD1 (5 bases). Germline values: CDR1 SGHNT, CDR2 YYREEE (reference sequence). The V and J ends lost 2 bases and 2 bases respectively, with 13 bases between them. The CDR3 is 15 amino acids. In DNA form, the CDR3 reads TGTGCCAGCAGCTTTGGGAAGGGGAAAAACTATGGCTACACCTTC. Protein: CASSFGKGKNYGYTF.

The rearrangement links TRBV5-6 to TRBJ1-5, with D unclear. V lost 2 bases, J lost 2 bases, and 8 bases lay in between. The V gene's germline CDR1 is SGHDT and CDR2 YYEEEE. This CDR3 spans 14 amino acids. The DNA for the CDR3 is TGTGCCAGCAGCTTACTCGGTCGCAATCAGCCCCAGCATTTT. This translates into CASSLLGRNQPQHF.

This clone has more than one count but fewer than ten. The chain employs TRBV7-9 and TRBJ2-3; 8 positions agree with TRBD2. CDR1 and CDR2 (germline): SEHNR, FQNEAQ (reference sequence). The length of the CDR3 is 15 residues. Trimming cost V 1 base and J 6 bases; bases outside gene matches: 6. CDR3 amino acids: CASSLEGTSGDTQYF. The CDR3 DNA is TGTGCCAGCAGCTTAGAGGGGACTAGTGGGGATACGCAGTATTTT.

The CDR3 protein is CASSLRTSGKTGELFF. DNA for the CDR3: TGTGCCAGCAGTCTTCGGACTAGCGGGAAAACCGGGGAGCTGTTTTTT. The rearrangement uses TRBV7-2 and TRBJ2-2, with 12 bases that match TRBD2. Losses at the gene ends were 6 bases for V and 5 bases for J; bases not matched to a gene: 7. This CDR3 contains 16 residues. In germline, CDR1 is SGHTA, CDR2 FQGNSA.

On this clone itself: At one of its ends the junction is not consistent with the germline gene, which may arise from a read error. The genes are TRBV19 and TRBJ2-7; D remains ambiguous. The CDR3 totals 14 residues. CDR1 LNHDA and CDR2 SQIVND come from the germline V gene (reference sequence). The chain's CDR3 is CTSSMIGGAYEQYF. DNA for the CDR3: TGTACCAGTAGTATGATCGGCGGAGCCTACGAGCAGTACTTC.

V gene TRBV7-9 combines with J gene TRBJ1-2; possibly TRBD1 for D (5 bases). CDR1 and CDR2 (germline): SEHNR, FQNEAQ (reference sequence). With 3 bases removed from V and 4 bases from J, the gap between germline ends came to 12 bases. The CDR3 has 14 amino acids. CDR3 in amino acids: CASSLDGGTYGYTF. DNA of the CDR3: TGTGCCAGCAGCTTGGATGGAGGGACCTATGGCTACACCTTC.

This clone was seen more than once but under ten times. The chain combines TRBV6-5 with TRBJ1-1; D gene ambiguous. The V end was cut by 8 bases, the J end by 4 bases, with 20 bases between. The CDR3 runs 15 residues. CDR1 is MNHEY and CDR2 is SVGAGI in the germline V gene. In nucleotides, the CDR3 is TGTGCCAGCTCCCGAAGGGAGGGCAGAGGCACTGAAGCTTTCTTT. Its translation: CASSRREGRGTEAFF.